The clone carrying this TCR beta chain was recorded at least ten times. Trimming cost V 6 bases and J 9 bases; bases outside gene matches: 8. The CDR3 is 15 residues long. CDR1 and CDR2 (germline): MNHEY, SVGAGI. Two negative PCRs, clearance, or symptom resolution characterized the recovered Cohort 3 donors. This entry belongs to a study of blood T cell repertoires in COVID-19. Study-wide context: Sites across the United States, Italy and Spain contributed samples from acute and convalescent COVID-19.

Original analysis: Using reference gene primer amplification, nucleated cell counts were estimated. Profiling relied on immunoSEQ multiplex PCR, and the TCRdb table lists in-frame clones only, not all of them. The D gene and trimming were derived from the DNA, and the V and J assignments and clone size from that table. The data contain fewer than 250,000 clones, about 88% of them singletons. This chain uses TRBV6-5 with TRBJ1-6, with 10 bases matching TRBD1. The sequencing input was PBMCs or T cells enriched from blood (not recorded which). This TCR was recovered from a woman aged 30 to 39 who had recovered from COVID-19. CDR3 sequence: CASRLTGGPSSPLHF. The CDR3 bases are TGTGCCAGCAGACTGACAGGGGGCCCGAGTTCACCCCTCCACTTT.